The following is a T cell receptor beta chain sequence with its context. This receptor's antigen is unknown. Base qualities are not recorded, but no much larger clone differs from it by a single base. TCRbeta CDR3 regions were amplified from genomic DNA by means of the immunoSEQ Assay, a bias-controlled multiplex PCR. Processing in the source paper ran as follows. The number of nucleated cells in each sample was estimated from the amplification of reference gene primers within the assay. To quantify the absolute abundance of each unique TCRbeta CDR3 rearrangement, sequence reads were collapsed and filtered. For each sample, productive Simpson clonality was calculated by taking the square root of Simpson's diversity index across productive rearrangements. Not all clones reach the TCRdb copy of this immuneACCESS table, which keeps in-frame sequences only. Checked studies attribute under half of the gap to unresolved V genes and leave the rest unexplained. The DNA gave D and trimming, while V, J and clone size come from that table. Present in this sample are 110,000 to 150,000 clones, 70% to 90% of which were seen just once. Under 6% of the sample is held by the ten biggest clonotypes.

This entry is derived from a study of blood T cell repertoires in COVID-19 (dated by TCRdb to 2018 to 2021). A note on the overall study: The collaborator samples originated in the United States, Italy and Spain and spanned the acute and convalescent phases of COVID-19. The prospective study material was composed of cDNA or gDNA derived from T cells, B-cell-depleted T cells, or PBMCs. The sample metadata nearly always contained a de-identified subject ID, COVID-19 status, age in years and sex. Subjects who had been exposed to COVID-19, were actively infected with it, or had recovered from it provided the deeply sampled blood TCRbeta repertoires that made up the dataset. The repertoires were released in a freely available public database meant as a resource for research on the immune response to SARS-CoV-2. HLA class I and class II types, where available, came from metadata supplied by the sample provider rather than from assay-based typing. Samples were obtained from the ongoing ImmuneRACE study (first 160 participants) and from 1,254 subjects provided by 6 global collaborators. On the study overall, not on this receptor specifically: The amount of clinical and demographic metadata varied by source and participant and was provided uncurated.

The CDR3 starts with the cysteine, ends with the phenylalanine, and has 16 residues. CDR3 DNA is the only sequence kept; it has 48 bases, read in frame from the first base. V is shortened by 0 bases, J by 3 bases, and the region joining them spans 15 bases. According to the germline V gene, CDR1 reads MGHRA and CDR2 reads YSYEKL. The collaborating institutions used their own protocols to collect whole blood in K2EDTA tubes. Collaborator samples were shipped for TCRbeta analysis as frozen whole blood, isolated PBMCs, or DNA extracted from either sample type. The sequence derives from a human donor in a cohort sampled during active COVID-19. Specimen: peripheral blood. The sequence is built from TRBV4-1 and TRBJ2-7; a tentative D match to TRBD1 spans 5 bases. The nucleotide sequence is TGCGCCAGCAGCCAAGATGTCAGGCAGGGTCGCTACGAGCAGTACTTC. This sequence encodes CASSQDVRQGRYEQYF.